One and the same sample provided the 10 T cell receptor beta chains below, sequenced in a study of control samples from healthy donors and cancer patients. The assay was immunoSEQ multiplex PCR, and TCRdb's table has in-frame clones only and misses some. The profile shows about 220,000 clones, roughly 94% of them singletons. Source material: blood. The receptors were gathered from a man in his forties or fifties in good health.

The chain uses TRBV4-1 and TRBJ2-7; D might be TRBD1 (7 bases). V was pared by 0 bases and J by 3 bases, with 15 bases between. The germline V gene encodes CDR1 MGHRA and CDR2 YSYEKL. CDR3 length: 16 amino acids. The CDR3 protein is CASSQDRTGEDYEQYF. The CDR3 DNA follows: TGCGCCAGCAGCCAAGATAGAACAGGGGAGGACTACGAGCAGTACTTC.

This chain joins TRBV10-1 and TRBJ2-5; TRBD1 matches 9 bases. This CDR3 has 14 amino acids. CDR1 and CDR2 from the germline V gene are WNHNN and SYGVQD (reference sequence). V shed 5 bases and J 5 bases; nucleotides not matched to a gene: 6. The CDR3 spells CASSNRGPAETQYF. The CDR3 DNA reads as TGCGCCAGCAGTAACAGGGGGCCTGCGGAGACCCAGTACTTC.

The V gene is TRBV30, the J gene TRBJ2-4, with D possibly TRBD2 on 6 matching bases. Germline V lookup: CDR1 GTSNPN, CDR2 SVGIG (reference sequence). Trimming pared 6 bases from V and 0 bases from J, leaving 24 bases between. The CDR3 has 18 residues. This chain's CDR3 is CACRRVAGYWEAKNIQYF. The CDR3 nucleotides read TGTGCCTGCAGGAGGGTCGCAGGATATTGGGAAGCCAAAAACATTCAGTACTTC.

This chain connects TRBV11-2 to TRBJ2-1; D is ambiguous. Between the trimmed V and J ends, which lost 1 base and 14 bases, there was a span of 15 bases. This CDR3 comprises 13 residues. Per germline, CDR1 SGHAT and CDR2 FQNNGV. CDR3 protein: CASSLGPDGKEFF. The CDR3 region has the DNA TGTGCCAGCAGCTTAGGGCCTGACGGAAAGGAGTTCTTC.

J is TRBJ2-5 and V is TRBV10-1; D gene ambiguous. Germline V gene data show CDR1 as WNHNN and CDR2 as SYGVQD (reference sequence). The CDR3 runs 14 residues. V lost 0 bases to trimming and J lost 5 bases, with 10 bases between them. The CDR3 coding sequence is TGCGCCAGCAGTGAGTCCCTAAGCAAGGAGACCCAGTACTTC. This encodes CASSESLSKETQYF.

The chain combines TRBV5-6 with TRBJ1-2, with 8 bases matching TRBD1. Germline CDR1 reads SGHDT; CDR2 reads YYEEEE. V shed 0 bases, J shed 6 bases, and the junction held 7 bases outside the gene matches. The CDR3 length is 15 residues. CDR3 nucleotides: TGTGCCAGCAGCTTGGCCGGGACAGGTCCTCATGGCTACACCTTC. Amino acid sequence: CASSLAGTGPHGYTF.

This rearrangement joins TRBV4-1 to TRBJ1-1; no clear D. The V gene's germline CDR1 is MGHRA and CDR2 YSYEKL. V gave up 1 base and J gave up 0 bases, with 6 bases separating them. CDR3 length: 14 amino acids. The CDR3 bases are TGCGCCAGCAGCCAAGGCCTGTTGAACACTGAAGCTTTCTTT. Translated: CASSQGLLNTEAFF.

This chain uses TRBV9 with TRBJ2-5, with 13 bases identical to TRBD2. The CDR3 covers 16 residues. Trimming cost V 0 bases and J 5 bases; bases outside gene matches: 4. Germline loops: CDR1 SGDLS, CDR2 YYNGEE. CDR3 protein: CASSVGTSGGWETQYF. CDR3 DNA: TGTGCCAGCAGCGTAGGGACTAGCGGGGGATGGGAGACCCAGTACTTC.

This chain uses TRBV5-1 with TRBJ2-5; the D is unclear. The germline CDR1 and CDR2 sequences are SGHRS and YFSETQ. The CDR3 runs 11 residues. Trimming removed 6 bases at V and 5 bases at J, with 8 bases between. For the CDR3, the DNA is TGCGCCAGCACACAGAGGGAGACCCAGTACTTC. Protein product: CASTQRETQYF.

CDR3 nucleotides: TGCGCCAGCAGCTTGACACCAAGCCTGAACTATGGCTACACCTTC. It encodes CASSLTPSLNYGYTF. The genes are TRBV5-1 and TRBJ1-2, with no clear D. CDR1 is SGHRS, CDR2 YFSETQ, per germline. This CDR3 has 15 amino acids. V gave up 1 base and J gave up 2 bases, with 12 bases separating them. Variable domain in full (rest from reference TRBV5-1 and TRBJ1-2): KAGVTQTPRYLIKTRGQQVTLSCSPISGHRSVSWYQQTPGQGLQFLFEYFSETQRNKGNFPGRFSGRQFSNSRSEMNVSTLELGDSALYLCASSLTPSLNYGYTFGSGTRLTVV.